This TCR beta chain was captured by sequencing in a study of T cells in Graves' hyperthyroidism and ophthalmopathy. Study results and limitations: The blood repertoire included most of the expanded thyroid clonotypes above 0.001.

Germline CDR1 reads MNHEY; CDR2 reads SMNVEV (reference sequence). The CDR3 spans 18 residues. J was trimmed by 3 bases and V by 2 bases; bases with no gene match: 9. Amplification yielded TCR beta CDR3 regions, with RNA transcripts as the source. Using the HTBI primer set, a first-round RT-PCR was run on the TCR CDR3. MiXCR, applied by TCRdb to the multiplex PCR reads, yields one record per CDR3 protein. The table lists under 650,000 distinct CDR3 sequences, roughly 15% of them singletons. This clonotype was seen at least ten times. What it binds is not known. Cells are PBMCs isolated from around 9.4 ml of fresh blood.

This receptor was taken from a woman younger than 45 with Graves' hyperthyroidism. The V call is TRBV27, the J call TRBJ2-1, with 11 bases fitting TRBD1. Sequencing was performed on blood. This chain's CDR3 is CASSLGTGGYGNYNEQFF. CDR3 bases: TGTGCCAGCAGTTTAGGGACAGGGGGATACGGGAACTACAATGAGCAGTTCTTC.